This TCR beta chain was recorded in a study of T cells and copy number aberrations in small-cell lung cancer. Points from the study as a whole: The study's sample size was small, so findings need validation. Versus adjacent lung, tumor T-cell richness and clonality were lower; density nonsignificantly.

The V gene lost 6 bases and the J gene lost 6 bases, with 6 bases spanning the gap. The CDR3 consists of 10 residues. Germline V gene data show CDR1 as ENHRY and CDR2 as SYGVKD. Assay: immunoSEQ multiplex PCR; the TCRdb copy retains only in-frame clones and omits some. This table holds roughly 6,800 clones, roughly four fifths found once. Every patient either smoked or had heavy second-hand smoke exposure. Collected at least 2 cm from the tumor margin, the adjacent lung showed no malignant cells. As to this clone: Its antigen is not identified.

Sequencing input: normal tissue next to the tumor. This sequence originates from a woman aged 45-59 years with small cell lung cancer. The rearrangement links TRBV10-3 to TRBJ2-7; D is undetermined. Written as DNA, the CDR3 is TGTGCCATCAGATCTGGCGAGCAGTACTTC. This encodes CAIRSGEQYF.